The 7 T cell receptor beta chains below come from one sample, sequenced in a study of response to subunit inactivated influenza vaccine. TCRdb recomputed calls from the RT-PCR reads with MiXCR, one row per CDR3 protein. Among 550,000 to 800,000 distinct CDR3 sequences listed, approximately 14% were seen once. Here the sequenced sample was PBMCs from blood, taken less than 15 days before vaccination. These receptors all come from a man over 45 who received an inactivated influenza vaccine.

CDR3 protein: CSAQPGQAGYGYTF. CDR3 nucleotides: TGCAGTGCCCAACCGGGACAGGCGGGATATGGCTACACCTTC. V usage is TRBV20-1 and J usage is TRBJ1-2, with 8 nucleotides matching TRBD1. Germline V gene sequence: CDR1 DFQATT, CDR2 SNEGSKA (reference sequence). The ends lost 6 bases at V and 5 bases at J; junction bases unmatched: 11. CDR3 length: 14 residues.

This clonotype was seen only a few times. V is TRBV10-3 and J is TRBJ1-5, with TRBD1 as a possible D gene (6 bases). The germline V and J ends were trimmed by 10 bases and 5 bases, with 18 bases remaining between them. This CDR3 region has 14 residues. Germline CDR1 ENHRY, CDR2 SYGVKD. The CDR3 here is CASATETGHQPQHF. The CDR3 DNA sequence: TGTGCCAGCGCGACAGAGACAGGTCATCAGCCCCAGCATTTT.

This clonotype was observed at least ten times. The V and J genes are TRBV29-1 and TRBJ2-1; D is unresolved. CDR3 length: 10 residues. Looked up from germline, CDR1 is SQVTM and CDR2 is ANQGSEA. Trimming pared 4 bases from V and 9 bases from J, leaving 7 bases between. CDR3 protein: CSVGVSEQFF. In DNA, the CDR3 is TGCAGCGTTGGGGTCTCTGAGCAGTTCTTC.

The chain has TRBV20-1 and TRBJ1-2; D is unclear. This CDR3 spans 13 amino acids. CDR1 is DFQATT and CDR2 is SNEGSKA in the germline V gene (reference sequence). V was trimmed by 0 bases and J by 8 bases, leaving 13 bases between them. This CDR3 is CSARDPALRGYTF. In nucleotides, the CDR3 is TGCAGTGCTAGAGATCCCGCGTTGCGAGGCTACACCTTC.

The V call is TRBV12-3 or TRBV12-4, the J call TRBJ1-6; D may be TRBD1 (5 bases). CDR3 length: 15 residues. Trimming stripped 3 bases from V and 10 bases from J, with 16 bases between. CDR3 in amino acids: CASSFRQGVGSPLHF. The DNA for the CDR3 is TGTGCCAGCAGTTTCCGCCAGGGAGTAGGCTCACCCCTCCACTTT.

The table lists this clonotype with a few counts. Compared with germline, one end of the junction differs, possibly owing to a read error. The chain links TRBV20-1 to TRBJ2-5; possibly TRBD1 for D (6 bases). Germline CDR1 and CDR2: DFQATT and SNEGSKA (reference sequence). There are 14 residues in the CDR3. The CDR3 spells CSVRTGPGVGTQYF. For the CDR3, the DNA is TGCAGTGTTAGAACAGGGCCAGGAGTAGGGACCCAGTACTTC.

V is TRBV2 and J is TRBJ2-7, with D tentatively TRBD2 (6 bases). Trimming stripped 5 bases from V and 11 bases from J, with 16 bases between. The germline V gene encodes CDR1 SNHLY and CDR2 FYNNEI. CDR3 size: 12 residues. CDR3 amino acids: CASSMGPSGEYF. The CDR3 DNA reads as TGTGCCAGCAGTATGGGACCTTCGGGGGAGTACTTC.